The TCR beta chain described here comes from a study of shared clonotypes between healthy human individuals. Notes on the study in general: Depth of sequencing was expected to influence donor clonotype sharing. As a rule, naive subsets had a larger estimated richness than memory subsets.

A word on this clone: Its antigen is unidentified.

The naive CD8 population came from CD45RO-negative cells selected for CCR7, without terminally differentiated effector memory CD45RA+ cells. Caucasian adults living in Nashville, Tennessee, provided all samples. Sequenced by immunoSEQ multiplex PCR; TCRdb stores in-frame clones only, minus some. The table records some 2,100,000 clones, around 93% of them present only once. Sequenced sample: naive CD8+ T cells from PBMCs. The receptor comes from a man between 18 and 35 years old in good health. Some clones in this sample may be carry-over from other donors' samples.

Here the CDR3 DNA reads TGTGCCAGCGGGTGGGGTATCGGGGAGCTGTTTTTT. It is translated as CASGWGIGELFF. The V and J genes are TRBV28 and TRBJ2-2; no firm D call. V lost 8 bases and J 7 bases, leaving 11 bases between the germline ends. The CDR3 totals 12 residues. The V gene's germline CDR1 is MDHEN and CDR2 SYDVKM.